These T cell receptor beta chains were read from a single sample in a study of cytomegalovirus exposure and HLA in healthy donors. Only in-frame clones appear in the TCRdb table, and some are missing; sequencing was by immunoSEQ multiplex PCR. The sample includes about 120,000 clones, approximately 81% seen only once; the top ten take 1.5% to 2%. Sequenced input: PBMCs. The source is a man younger than 30 in good health and CMV-seronegative. Both conserved end residues are part of each CDR3. A D gene is named only where the DNA matches it firmly. Not all rows give a size; the values are once, few, many and, for expanded clones, a class.

TRBJ2-1,.,.,TRBV12-5,TGTGCTAGTGGATCCACTAGAGTAGAGCAGTTCTTC,CASGSTRVEQFF
TRBJ1-3,.,.,TRBV5-1,TGCGCCAGCAGCTTGGAGAGCGTCCGCTCTGGAAACACCATATATTTT,CASSLESVRSGNTIYF
TRBJ2-7,.,few,TRBV4-2,TGTGCCAGCAGCCAAGACCGCGGCCTGGTTGGGCAGTACTTC,CASSQDRGLVGQYF
TRBJ2-1,TRBD2,few,TRBV28,TGTGCCAGCAGGGGGACTAGCGGGGACAATGAGCAGTTCTTC,CASRGTSGDNEQFF
TRBJ2-7,TRBD1,.,TRBV7-9,TGTGCCAGCAGCCCGATAGGGCCCCTCCGGGACAGGGGACCCTACGAGCAGTACTTC,CASSPIGPLRDRGPYEQYF
TRBJ1-2,TRBD1,.,TRBV27,TGTGCCAGCAGTCCCTGGACAGGGCCGGGGGCGGGCTACACCTTC,CASSPWTGPGAGYTF
TRBJ1-6,.,.,TRBV10-1,TGCGCCAGCGGGAGGGGTAGCTCCTATAATTCACCCCTCCACTTT,CASGRGSSYNSPLHF
TRBJ2-1,.,.,TRBV7-2,TGTGCCAGCAGCTTTAACGGAGGGAGCTACAATGAGCAGTTCTTC,CASSFNGGSYNEQFF
TRBJ2-1,.,.,TRBV19,TGTGCCAGTAGTATTGGGCGGGGTGAGCAGTTCTTC,CASSIGRGEQFF
TRBJ1-2,.,.,TRBV9,TGTGCCAGCAGCTCACAGGGTGGCTACACCTTC,CASSSQGGYTF
TRBJ2-1,.,.,TRBV19,TGTGCCAGCGCCGAAGGGAGCTCCTACAATGAGCAGTTCTTC,CASAEGSSYNEQFF
TRBJ1-1,.,.,TRBV6-6,TGTGCCAGCAGCCACTATAGAAAGGTAGACACTGAAGCTTTCTTT,CASSHYRKVDTEAFF
TRBJ2-2,TRBD2,.,TRBV7-7,TGTGCCAGCAGCTTGGGCAGGGAGGGCACCGGGGAGCTGTTTTTT,CASSLGREGTGELFF
TRBJ2-6,TRBD2,.,TRBV5-1,TGCGCCAGCAGTTTCGGGACTCCGGGACTAGCGGGAGTAGCTGGGGCCAACGTCCTGACTTTC,CASSFGTPGLAGVAGANVLTF
TRBJ2-3,TRBD1,.,TRBV11-2,TGTGCCAGCAGCTTTTTAGCCTCCGGGACAGTGGGATCGGATACGCAGTATTTT,CASSFLASGTVGSDTQYF
TRBJ2-7,TRBD2,.,TRBV6-1,TGTGCCAGCAGTGAAGGACTAGCGGACACCTACGAGCAGTACTTC,CASSEGLADTYEQYF
TRBJ2-1,TRBD2,.,TRBV9,TGTGCCAGCAACGGGGGGACCAATGAGCAGTTCTTC,CASNGGTNEQFF
TRBJ2-1,TRBD2,.,TRBV7-2,TGTGCCAGCAGCTTCAGACGGCTAGCGGGAGACTCCCACAATGAGCAGTTCTTC,CASSFRRLAGDSHNEQFF
TRBJ2-3,.,.,TRBV18,TGTGCCAGCTCACCACCCGGGGCAGATACGCAGTATTTT,CASSPPGADTQYF
TRBJ1-2,.,few,TRBV21-1,TGTGCCAGCCCCCAGGGTAACTATGGCTACACCTTC,CASPQGNYGYTF
TRBJ1-1,.,.,TRBV29-1,TGCAGCGTCCACCTAGGTGAGGGTGGTAACACTGAAGCTTTCTTT,CSVHLGEGGNTEAFF
TRBJ2-1,.,.,TRBV5-1,TGCGCCAGCAGCCCCAGGGACAGCCCTGGGGGGAATGAGCAGTTCTTC,CASSPRDSPGGNEQFF